The clone carrying this T cell receptor beta chain was found once. V shed 7 bases and J shed 5 bases, with 14 bases lying between them. Looked up from germline, CDR1 is SNHLY and CDR2 is FYNNEI. This CDR3 has 13 amino acids. This entry comes from a study of blood T cell repertoires in COVID-19. Overall study context: Researchers got acute and convalescent COVID-19 samples from the United States, Italy and Spain.

Original analysis: Reference gene primer amplification gave nucleated cell count estimates. TCRdb's copy holds only in-frame clones and misses some; the assay was immunoSEQ multiplex PCR. V, J and clone size are taken as reported in that table, and D and trimming were inferred from the DNA itself. The sample yields about 160,000 clones, 87% seen once. V and J are TRBV2 and TRBJ1-1; no definite D call. The clonotype originates from a woman aged 60 to 75 who had recovered from COVID-19. Sequencing used peripheral blood. This CDR3 reads CASTSWEGTEAFF. CDR3 in DNA: TGTGCCAGCACTTCCTGGGAGGGAACTGAAGCTTTCTTT.